The 30 T cell receptor beta chains presented below share a single source sample, sequenced in a study of shared clonotypes between healthy human individuals (dated by TCRdb to 2018 to 2021). Library creation used the immunoSEQ multiplex PCR assay. As stored in TCRdb, this immuneACCESS dataset retains in-frame rearrangements with V and J assigned. A fraction of the clones does not appear; measured against another copy, unresolved V genes explain less than half of the discrepancy, and the remainder lacks a known reason. The sample profile shows millions of clones; approximately 95% of them were found once. The top ten constitute around 0.4% of the sample. The sequenced material came from naive CD4+ T cells from PBMCs. The meaning of the sample's cell subset or site label: CD45RA+ positively selected. Receptor source: a man aged 18 to 29 in good health. Some clones in this sample may be carry-over from other donors' samples.

The chain links TRBV30 to TRBJ1-2; D may be TRBD1 (5 bases). Germline V gene lookup returns CDR1 GTSNPN and CDR2 SVGIG (reference sequence). This CDR3 spans 11 amino acids. Between the trimmed V and J ends, which lost 8 bases and 8 bases, there was a span of 15 bases. CDR3 protein: CAQSGNGGYTF. The CDR3 DNA reads as TGTGCCCAGTCAGGGAACGGCGGCTACACCTTC.

CDR3 region: CASSIGLASDEQFF. In DNA, the CDR3 is TGTGCCAGTAGTATTGGACTAGCAAGCGATGAGCAGTTCTTC. The gene calls are TRBV19 and TRBJ2-1; the match to TRBD2 covers 8 bases. With V trimmed by 3 bases and J by 8 bases, 6 bases remained unmatched. CDR3 length equals 14 residues. Germline values: CDR1 LNHDA, CDR2 SQIVND (reference sequence).

The gene calls are TRBV2 and TRBJ2-2; TRBD1 matches at 8 bases. Per germline, CDR1 SNHLY and CDR2 FYNNEI. The V and J ends lost 2 bases and 5 bases, in that order; junction bases with no gene match: 4. The CDR3 is 15 residues long. The CDR3 DNA sequence: TGTGCCAGCAGTGAATCGACAGGGGAAACCGGGGAGCTGTTTTTT. As protein: CASSESTGETGELFF. Full variable domain (missing parts from reference TRBV2 and TRBJ2-2): EPEVTQTPSHQVTQMGQEVILRCVPISNHLYFYWYRQILGQKVEFLVSFYNNEISEKSEIFDDQFSVERPDGSNFTLKIRSTKLEDSAMYFCASSESTGETGELFFGEGSRLTVL.

The V and J genes are TRBV5-5 and TRBJ2-5, with D tentatively TRBD1 or TRBD2 (5 bases each). Trimming took 3 bases from V and 0 from J, leaving 12 bases between them. The CDR3 is 15 residues long. Per the germline V gene, CDR1 is SGHKS and CDR2 is YYEKEE (reference sequence). CDR3 region: CASSSPGRNQETQYF. CDR3 sequence (DNA): TGTGCCAGCAGCTCCCCGGGACGCAACCAAGAGACCCAGTACTTC.

The chain has TRBV9 and TRBJ2-3; 10 bases line up with TRBD2. This CDR3 comprises 15 residues. In germline, CDR1 is SGDLS, CDR2 YYNGEE. Losses at the gene ends were 3 bases for V and 4 bases for J; bases not matched to a gene: 5. CDR3: CASSGLAGVPDTQYF. As DNA, the CDR3 is TGTGCCAGCAGCGGGCTAGCGGGAGTGCCAGATACGCAGTATTTT.

The V and J genes are TRBV21-1 and TRBJ2-7; the table's D call, TRBD2, has no DNA check behind it. TRBV21-1 is described as a pseudogene. This CDR3 has 15 residues. The DNA for the CDR3 is TGTGCCAGAGAGTTTGGGTGGCGGGAGTCCTACGAGCAGTACTTC. It is translated as CAREFGWRESYEQYF.

Concerning this clone itself: This sample includes further DNA sequences coding for the same CDR3. The chain uses TRBV18 and TRBJ2-5; either TRBD1 or TRBD2 may supply D (5 bases each). CDR3 length equals 15 residues. CDR1 and CDR2 from the germline V gene are KGHSH and LQKENI. V lost 3 bases to trimming and J lost 5 bases, with 16 bases between them. The CDR3 is CASSPSRGEGETQYF. DNA of the CDR3: TGTGCCAGCTCACCGAGTAGGGGCGAGGGGGAGACCCAGTACTTC.

V usage is TRBV7-2 and J usage is TRBJ2-3; TRBD2 might be the D (5 bases). Per germline, CDR1 SGHTA and CDR2 FQGNSA. The V end lost 5 bases, the J end lost 1 base, and 13 bases lay between the germline ends. The CDR3 runs 15 residues. The CDR3 DNA follows: TGTGCCAGCAGCCCACTAGGTCAGGGCACAGATACGCAGTATTTT. It codes for CASSPLGQGTDTQYF.

This clone has only a few counts. Other DNA sequences from this sample encode an identical CDR3 as well. This sequence joins TRBV29-1 and TRBJ1-5, with D possibly matching TRBD1 (5 bases). The V end was cut by 4 bases, the J end by 1 base, with 5 bases between. The CDR3 is 12 residues long. The germline gives CDR1 SQVTM, CDR2 ANQGSEA. The CDR3 region is CSVGGSNQPQHF. CDR3 DNA sequence: TGCAGCGTTGGGGGGAGCAATCAGCCCCAGCATTTT.

This clone appeared a few times. The rearrangement links TRBV2 to TRBJ2-7, with D possibly TRBD1 on 6 matching bases. Trimming stripped 8 bases from V and 6 bases from J, with 11 bases between. CDR1 is SNHLY, CDR2 FYNNEI, per germline. The CDR3 runs to 11 residues. In DNA, the CDR3 is TGTGCCAGCGGACAGTTGGGCGAGCAGTACTTC. As protein: CASGQLGEQYF. Together with reference TRBV2 and TRBJ2-7, the CDR3 gives the full variable domain: EPEVTQTPSHQVTQMGQEVILRCVPISNHLYFYWYRQILGQKVEFLVSFYNNEISEKSEIFDDQFSVERPDGSNFTLKIRSTKLEDSAMYFCASGQLGEQYFGPGTRLTVT.

The rearrangement uses TRBV6-6 and TRBJ1-5; D is perhaps TRBD1 (5 bases). The CDR3 consists of 14 residues. Germline lookup yields CDR1 MNHNY and CDR2 SVGAGI (reference sequence). The V end lost 7 bases, the J end lost 7 bases, and 17 bases lay between the germline ends. The CDR3 loop reads CASNDQGPFQPQHF. As DNA, the CDR3 is TGTGCCAGCAATGACCAGGGCCCCTTCCAGCCCCAGCATTTT.

The rearrangement links TRBV5-6 to TRBJ2-5; D perhaps matches TRBD2 (5 bases). The end of the DNA is better explained by TRBJ2-7, so the J call may be wrong. Germline V gene sequence: CDR1 SGHDT, CDR2 YYEEEE. The CDR3 has 12 residues. The CDR3 sequence is CASSGTRGEQYF. The CDR3, as DNA: TGTGCCAGCAGCGGTACCCGGGGCGAGCAGTACTTC.

The CDR3 loop is CASSHGGTGVRGQFF. For the CDR3, the DNA is TGTGCCAGCAGCCATGGCGGGACTGGGGTACGGGGGCAGTTCTTC. J is TRBJ2-1 and V is TRBV14; tentatively, D is TRBD2 (6 bases). CDR3 length equals 15 residues. V was cut by 3 bases and J by 12 bases, with 21 bases left in between. Germline CDR1 and CDR2: SGHDN and FVKESK.

The V and J genes are TRBV4-2 and TRBJ2-1, with 11 positions matching TRBD2. The ends lost 5 bases at V and 8 bases at J; junction bases unmatched: 8. Germline loops: CDR1 LGHNA, CDR2 YNFKEQ. CDR3 length equals 15 residues. Written as DNA, the CDR3 is TGTGCCAGCAGCGCTACTAGCGGGAGAGTGGATGAGCAGTTCTTC. It codes for CASSATSGRVDEQFF.

The V gene is TRBV6-6, the J gene TRBJ1-2, with 9 bases identical to TRBD1. V gave up 5 bases and J gave up 8 bases; unmatched junction bases: 6. The CDR3 runs 13 residues. Germline CDR1 MNHNY, CDR2 SVGAGI (reference sequence). Here the CDR3 DNA reads TGTGCCAGCAGTCCCGGGACAGGGAGAGGCTACACCTTC. The encoded protein is CASSPGTGRGYTF.

This chain's CDR3 is CASSLPTTNRANNEQFF. The CDR3 coding sequence is TGTGCCAGCAGTTTACCCACCACCAACAGGGCTAACAATGAGCAGTTCTTC. J is TRBJ2-1 and V is TRBV27, with a tentative D call TRBD1 (6 bases). The CDR3 sequence is 17 residues long. V was shortened by 2 bases and J by 5 bases, with 19 bases between the two germline ends. Germline V gene sequence: CDR1 MNHEY, CDR2 SMNVEV (reference sequence).

The chain combines TRBV28 with TRBJ2-2; 7 bases are shared with TRBD1. Germline V gene data show CDR1 as MDHEN and CDR2 as SYDVKM. This CDR3 region has 15 residues. The trim removed 6 bases at V and 1 base at J, leaving 5 bases unmatched. Here the CDR3 DNA reads TGTGCCAGCAGAATTCGGACAGGGAACACCGGGGAGCTGTTTTTT. It encodes CASRIRTGNTGELFF.

The rearrangement joins TRBV10-3 to TRBJ1-1; no clear D gene. This CDR3 spans 13 amino acids. V was cut by 6 bases and J by 4 bases, with 12 bases left in between. Germline V lookup: CDR1 ENHRY, CDR2 SYGVKD. The CDR3 nucleotides read TGTGCCATCAGCCGGGAGCCCGGCACTGAAGCTTTCTTT. Residues: CAISREPGTEAFF.

A note on this clone: In the same sample, other DNA sequences code for this CDR3. The chain joins TRBV5-1 to TRBJ2-3, with TRBD2 matching 9 bases. CDR3 length: 15 residues. The ends lost 2 bases at V and 1 base at J; junction bases unmatched: 2. Germline loops: CDR1 SGHRS, CDR2 YFSETQ. CDR3 sequence (DNA): TGCGCCAGCAGCTTAGGCGGGAGGGGCACAGATACGCAGTATTTT. Amino acids: CASSLGGRGTDTQYF.

The V call is TRBV12-5, the J call TRBJ2-3; 10 nucleotides agree with TRBD2. V was clipped by 1 base and J by 2 bases; unmatched bases: 3. The CDR3 spans 16 residues. Germline V gene sequence: CDR1 LGHNT, CDR2 FRNRAP. CDR3 bases: TGTGCTAGTGGTTTGGCTCTAGCGGGAGCCACAGATACGCAGTATTTT. Residues: CASGLALAGATDTQYF. Full variable domain (rest looked up from reference TRBV12-5 and TRBJ2-3): DARVTQTPRHKVTEMGQEVTMRCQPILGHNTVFWYRQTMMQGLELLAYFRNRAPLDDSGMPKDRFSAEMPDATLATLKIQPSEPRDSAVYFCASGLALAGATDTQYFGPGTRLTVL.

Details on this clone: Other DNA sequences within the sample encode an identical CDR3. V usage is TRBV18 and J usage is TRBJ1-5, with 8 bases that match TRBD1. CDR1 KGHSH and CDR2 LQKENI come from the germline V gene. V was clipped by 3 bases and J by 4 bases; unmatched bases: 2. This CDR3 spans 14 amino acids. The CDR3: CASSPGQGNQPQHF. The CDR3 DNA sequence: TGTGCCAGCTCACCTGGACAGGGAAATCAGCCCCAGCATTTT.

This chain uses TRBV28 with TRBJ1-5; maybe TRBD1 (6 bases). This CDR3 is 15 amino acids long. The germline V gene has CDR1 MDHEN and CDR2 SYDVKM. V shed 7 bases and J shed 4 bases, with 17 bases lying between them. This chain's CDR3 is CASISFDRWNQPQHF. Here the CDR3 DNA reads TGTGCCAGCATTAGTTTCGACAGGTGGAATCAGCCCCAGCATTTT. The variable domain in full, with the rest retrieved from reference TRBV28 and TRBJ1-5, is DVKVTQSSRYLVKRTGEKVFLECVQDMDHENMFWYRQDPGLGLRLIYFSYDVKMKEKGDIPEGYSVSREKKERFSLILESASTNQTSMYLCASISFDRWNQPQHFGDGTRLSIL.

A remark on this clone: At the DNA level, this CDR3 is encoded by other sequences in the same sample as well. The gene calls are TRBV5-1 and TRBJ2-7; maybe TRBD2 (5 bases). Germline V lookup: CDR1 SGHRS, CDR2 YFSETQ. The CDR3 length is 14 residues. Trimming removed 4 bases at V and 0 bases at J, with 11 bases between. CDR3 DNA: TGCGCCAGCAGCACAACTAGTGGCTCCTACGAGCAGTACTTC. This encodes CASSTTSGSYEQYF.

This chain uses TRBV10-3 with TRBJ2-7; TRBD2 matches 8 bases. The CDR3 runs 14 residues. Germline assignment: CDR1 ENHRY and CDR2 SYGVKD. The junction had 3 bases not matched to a gene; V was cut back by 1 base and J by 4 bases. The CDR3 region has the DNA TGTGCCATCAGTGAGTGGGCTAGCGGGTACGAGCAGTACTTC. It codes for CAISEWASGYEQYF.

In DNA form, the CDR3 reads TGTGCCAGCAGTTCCCCGACAGGGAGCGTTCACGAGCAGTACTTC. It is translated as CASSSPTGSVHEQYF. The chain has TRBV6-5 and TRBJ2-7; 7 bases line up with TRBD1. This CDR3 comprises 15 residues. Trimming at V came to 4 bases and at J to 5 bases, leaving 11 bases not matched to a gene. Germline V gene sequence: CDR1 MNHEY, CDR2 SVGAGI.

This clone was detected only once. V usage is TRBV10-3 and J usage is TRBJ1-4, with D possibly matching TRBD1 (6 bases). This CDR3 spans 18 amino acids. CDR1 and CDR2 (germline): ENHRY, SYGVKD. V lost 0 bases to trimming and J lost 0 bases, with 14 bases between them. DNA for the CDR3: TGTGCCATCAGTGAGTCGGCGGGACACAGTCCAACTAATGAAAAACTGTTTTTT. Translation gives CAISESAGHSPTNEKLFF.

The J gene is TRBJ2-5, the V gene TRBV5-1, with D possibly matching TRBD2 (5 bases). CDR1 and CDR2 from the germline V gene are SGHRS and YFSETQ. The CDR3 loop spans 15 amino acids. V shed 2 bases and J shed 3 bases, with 14 bases lying between them. The CDR3 coding sequence is TGCGCCAGCAGCTTCGACCCCGGGATTAAAGAGACCCAGTACTTC. This sequence encodes CASSFDPGIKETQYF.

The gene calls are TRBV19 and TRBJ2-4; D remains unclear. The CDR3 has 16 amino acids. V dropped 7 bases and J dropped 8 bases, with 24 bases sitting between them. CDR1 and CDR2 (germline): LNHDA, SQIVND (reference sequence). The CDR3 here is CASTDEYRLVGDIQYF. The CDR3 DNA is TGTGCCAGTACGGACGAATACAGACTTGTCGGCGACATTCAGTACTTC.

J is TRBJ2-2 and V is TRBV11-2; D gene unclear. Between the trimmed V and J ends, which lost 6 bases and 5 bases, there was a span of 4 bases. Germline CDR1 SGHAT, CDR2 FQNNGV. This CDR3 is 11 amino acids long. The CDR3 nucleotides read TGTGCCAGCAGGTTGACCGGGGAGCTGTTTTTT. The encoded protein is CASRLTGELFF.

This chain uses TRBV5-6 with TRBJ2-2, with D possibly matching TRBD1 (7 bases). The CDR3 consists of 15 residues. With 4 bases removed from V and 6 bases from J, the gap between germline ends came to 16 bases. The germline V gene encodes CDR1 SGHDT and CDR2 YYEEEE. Here the CDR3 reads CASSGLEGAAGELFF. The CDR3 DNA reads TGTGCCAGCAGCGGCCTGGAGGGGGCAGCCGGGGAGCTGTTTTTT.